This TCR beta chain is from a study of blood T cells in healthy people across ages. Germline CDR1 is SGHRS and CDR2 is YFSETQ. This CDR3 has 15 residues. Between the trimmed V and J ends, which lost 0 bases and 1 base, there was a span of 10 bases. A second PCR, run for roughly 7 to 11 cycles, used a sample-barcoded 5' primer plus a J-beta primer mix. TCRdb passed the 5' RACE reads through MiXCR, listing each CDR3 protein once. Among 1,800,000 or so distinct CDR3 sequences listed, more than 35% were seen once. This clonotype occurred once. This receptor was obtained from a human donor in good health. V and J are TRBV5-1 and TRBJ1-1, with unresolved D. Sequencing was carried out using blood. CDR3 sequence (DNA): TGCGCCAGCAGCTTGGCGCCCAGACAGAACACTGAAGCTTTCTTT. Translated: CASSLAPRQNTEAFF.